These 10 T cell receptor beta chains were sequenced from one sample in a study of cytomegalovirus exposure and HLA in healthy donors. Use of 60 Vbeta and 13 Jbeta primers characterized the PCR. Measured with immunoSEQ multiplex PCR; TCRdb has only the in-frame clones, and not every one. Of about 160,000 clones in the sample, about 80% were seen once. Source material: PBMCs. The receptors stem from a man aged 18-30 years in good health and CMV-seropositive.

This clone was recorded a few times. The chain has TRBV2 and TRBJ1-2; D perhaps matches TRBD1 (6 bases). The CDR3 sequence is 15 residues long. The V and J ends lost 6 bases and 6 bases respectively, with 20 bases between them. In germline, CDR1 is SNHLY, CDR2 FYNNEI. The CDR3 sequence: CASSPTGSQDDGYTF. For the CDR3, the DNA is TGTGCCAGCAGCCCTACAGGGAGCCAGGATGATGGCTACACCTTC.

For this clone: One junction end disagrees with the germline gene, perhaps due to a read error. The gene calls are TRBV11-3 and TRBJ1-4, with TRBD1 matching over 7 bases. Germline CDR1 reads SGHNT; CDR2 reads YENEEA. The CDR3 is 12 residues long. The DNA for the CDR3 is TGTGCCAGCAGCCCCACAGGGGAGGAATCCATTTTT. It yields the protein CASSPTGEESIF.

The J gene is TRBJ2-5, the V gene TRBV29-1, with D possibly TRBD2 on 5 matching bases. Trimming stripped 4 bases from V and 2 bases from J, with 5 bases between. Germline V gives CDR1 SQVTM, CDR2 ANQGSEA. The CDR3 loop spans 11 amino acids. This chain's CDR3 is CSVAGQETQYF. The CDR3 DNA follows: TGCAGCGTTGCGGGACAAGAGACCCAGTACTTC.

This clone was recorded a few times. The chain joins TRBV4-1 to TRBJ2-7; TRBD1 matches 10 bases. Germline CDR1 and CDR2: MGHRA and YSYEKL. This CDR3 is 16 amino acids long. Unmatched junction bases numbered 7, after V lost 3 bases and J lost 2 bases. CDR3 residues: CASSHAGQGPTYEQYF. DNA of the CDR3: TGCGCCAGCAGCCACGCGGGACAGGGGCCAACCTACGAGCAGTACTTC.

V gene TRBV14 combines with J gene TRBJ1-2; D not resolved. The ends were cut back, 0 bases at V and 2 bases at J, with 7 bases in the middle. This CDR3 comprises 14 residues. Per germline, CDR1 SGHDN and CDR2 FVKESK. The CDR3 DNA follows: TGTGCCAGCAGCCAAGATTACGGGAACTATGGCTACACCTTC. The encoded protein is CASSQDYGNYGYTF. The full variable domain, completed using reference TRBV14 and TRBJ1-2, is EAGVTQFPSHSVIEKGQTVTLRCDPISGHDNLYWYRRVMGKEIKFLLHFVKESKQDESGMPNNRFLAERTGGTYSTLKVQPAELEDSGVYFCASSQDYGNYGYTFGSGTRLTVV.

The chain joins TRBV7-6 to TRBJ1-4; 9 nucleotides match TRBD1. With 5 bases clipped from V and 6 bases from J, the junction kept 7 bases outside the gene matches. CDR1 is SGHVS, CDR2 FNYEAQ, per germline. The CDR3 runs to 15 residues. DNA of the CDR3: TGTGCCAGCAGCCGGGGACAGGGAGGTTATGAAAAACTGTTTTTT. Its translation is CASSRGQGGYEKLFF. Drawing the rest from reference TRBV7-6 and TRBJ1-4, the complete variable domain is GAGVSQSPRYKVTKRGQDVALRCDPISGHVSLYWYRQALGQGPEFLTYFNYEAQQDKSGLPNDRFSAERPEGSISTLTIQRTEQRDSAMYRCASSRGQGGYEKLFFGSGTQLSVL.

This rearrangement joins TRBV4-1 to TRBJ2-5; D call uncertain. The CDR3 has 14 residues. Deletions cut 2 bases from V and 5 bases from J, with 12 bases between. The germline gives CDR1 MGHRA, CDR2 YSYEKL. The CDR3 loop reads CASSQSIEMETQYF. CDR3 sequence (DNA): TGCGCCAGCAGCCAATCCATCGAGATGGAGACCCAGTACTTC.

The chain combines TRBV29-1 with TRBJ2-2; a weak D match, TRBD2 (6 bases). The CDR3 sequence is 15 residues long. Trimming cost V 6 bases and J 0 bases, with 14 bases left between them. CDR1 is SQVTM, CDR2 ANQGSEA, per germline. The CDR3 reads CSVSAWGANTGELFF. The DNA of the CDR3 is TGCAGCGTCTCAGCCTGGGGGGCGAACACCGGGGAGCTGTTTTTT.

The V gene is TRBV30, the J gene TRBJ1-6, with D unresolved. Germline CDR1 GTSNPN, CDR2 SVGIG (reference sequence). This CDR3 is built from 11 residues. The germline V and J ends were trimmed by 2 bases and 10 bases, with 6 bases remaining between them. CDR3 amino acids: CAWSSPSPLHF. The CDR3 DNA reads TGTGCCTGGAGTTCTCCCTCACCCCTCCACTTT.

In nucleotides, the CDR3 is TGTGCCAGCAGCTTAGGGGGGGGCCCAACAGATACGCAGTATTTT. Its protein is CASSLGGGPTDTQYF. This chain links TRBV11-2 with TRBJ2-3, with a weak D call TRBD2 (7 bases). Looked up from germline, CDR1 is SGHAT and CDR2 is FQNNGV. CDR3 length: 15 residues. V was shortened by 1 base and J by 3 bases, with 11 bases between the two germline ends.